This TCR beta chain derives from a study of T cells in localized non-small cell lung cancer. On this clone itself: Its specificity is unknown.

The CDR3 is 14 residues long. Germline CDR1 is SGHNT and CDR2 is YYREEE (reference sequence). Trimming cost V 3 bases and J 4 bases; bases outside gene matches: 3. Study-wide results and limits: Longer overall survival associated with higher blood T cell density; shorter survival with higher adjacent-lung clonality. Exceeding tumor, uninvolved adjacent lung had the highest T cell clonality.

The data were produced by immunoSEQ multiplex PCR, yet TCRdb's version contains in-frame clones alone and is incomplete. The sample yields about 11,000 clones, over 90% seen once. The specimen was peripheral blood, collected before any cancer treatment. The rearrangement joins TRBV5-4 to TRBJ2-1; the match to TRBD2 covers 8 bases. This sequence originates from a male donor at least 60 years old with stage III lung adenocarcinoma. The CDR3 here is CASSSGLDYNEQFF. The CDR3 DNA sequence: TGTGCCAGCAGCTCGGGACTAGATTACAATGAGCAGTTCTTC.